Each of the 5 T cell receptor beta chains below was sequenced from the same sample in a study of CD8 T cells in ankylosing spondylitis (dated by TCRdb to about 2017). Their target antigens are unknown. The protocol used for the library was 5' RACE. Instrument on record: Illumina HiSeq 2500. The public reads were run again by TCRdb, first through fastp at Q25 and then through MiXCR, and only productive beta chains were kept. All rows with the same CDR3 protein become a single entry with the most common DNA and genes. A total of approximately 300,000 distinct CDR3 sequences appear in this sample, 6.5% to 10% of them only once. Roughly 14% of the sample belongs to the ten largest clones. Here is what the overall study found, with its caveats: Blood from ankylosing spondylitis patients appeared to be characterized by a TCR beta motif made up of several highly homologous amino acid variants.

The sequenced sample consisted of blood, either unsorted or a sorted T cell fraction (not recorded which). These receptors all come from a male donor with ankylosing spondylitis.

This clonotype has a count of ten or more. This rearrangement joins TRBV5-1 to TRBJ2-3, with 8 bases lining up with TRBD2. J gave up 1 base and V 1 base, and 2 bases lay outside the gene matches. The germline V gene encodes CDR1 SGHRS and CDR2 YFSETQ. This CDR3 comprises 15 residues. The CDR3 nucleotides are TGCGCCAGCAGCTTGCCACTAGCGGGCACAGATACGCAGTATTTT. It specifies CASSLPLAGTDTQYF.

This clonotype was counted only a few times. The rearrangement joins TRBV11-2 to TRBJ2-7, with 11 bases identical to TRBD2. CDR3 length equals 15 residues. Germline V gene data show CDR1 as SGHAT and CDR2 as FQNNGV. Trimming took 5 bases from V and 3 from J; bases not matched to a gene: 6. Here the CDR3 reads CASSKRLAGSYEQYF. The CDR3 coding sequence is TGTGCCAGCAGCAAAAGACTAGCGGGAAGCTACGAGCAGTACTTC.

In regard to this clonotype: One end of the junction is discordant with germline, which a read error may explain. The chain links TRBV20-1 to TRBJ2-7, with unresolved D. This CDR3 spans 11 amino acids. Germline V gene lookup returns CDR1 DFQATT and CDR2 SNEGSKA (reference sequence). The CDR3 nucleotides are TGCAGCCTCTCTAGGGCTTTCGAGCAGTGCTTC. It specifies CSLSRAFEQCF.

This clonotype has just a few counts. The rearrangement uses TRBV12-3 or TRBV12-4 and TRBJ2-7; 8 nucleotides line up with TRBD1. V lost 6 bases and J lost 5; bases outside the gene matches: 9. The CDR3 has 14 residues. The chain's CDR3 is CASSSTGARDEQYF. The CDR3, as DNA: TGTGCCAGCAGCTCGACAGGGGCGAGGGACGAGCAGTACTTC.

The rearrangement joins TRBV6-1 to TRBJ1-4; 7 nucleotides agree with TRBD1. The junction had 8 bases not matched to a gene; V was cut back by 7 bases and J by 0 bases. Germline CDR1 reads MNHNS; CDR2 reads SASEGT. The CDR3 is 16 amino acids. CDR3 region: CASNPGTVATNEKLFF. CDR3 in DNA: TGTGCCAGCAACCCCGGGACAGTTGCAACTAATGAAAAACTGTTTTTT.